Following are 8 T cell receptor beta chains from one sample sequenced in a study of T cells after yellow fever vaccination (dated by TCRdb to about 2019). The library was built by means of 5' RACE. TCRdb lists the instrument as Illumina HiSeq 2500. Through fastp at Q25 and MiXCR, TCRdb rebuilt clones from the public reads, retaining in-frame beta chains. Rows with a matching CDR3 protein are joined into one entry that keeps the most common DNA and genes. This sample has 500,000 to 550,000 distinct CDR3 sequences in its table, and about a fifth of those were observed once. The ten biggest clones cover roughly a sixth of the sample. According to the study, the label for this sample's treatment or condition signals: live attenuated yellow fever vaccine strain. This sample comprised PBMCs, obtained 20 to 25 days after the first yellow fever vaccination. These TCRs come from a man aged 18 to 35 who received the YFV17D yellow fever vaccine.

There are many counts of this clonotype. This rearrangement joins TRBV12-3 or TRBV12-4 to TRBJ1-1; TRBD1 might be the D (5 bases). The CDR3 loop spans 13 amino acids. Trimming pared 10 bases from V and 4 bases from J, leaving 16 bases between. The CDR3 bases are TGTGCCACCGCGGGGGGGTACGGCACTGAAGCTTTCTTT. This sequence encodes CATAGGYGTEAFF.

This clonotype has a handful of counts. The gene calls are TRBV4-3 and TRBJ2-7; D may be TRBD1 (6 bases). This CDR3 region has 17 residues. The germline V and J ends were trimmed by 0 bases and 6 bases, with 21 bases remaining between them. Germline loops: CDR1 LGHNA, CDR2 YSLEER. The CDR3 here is CASSQDWAGTLNPEQYF. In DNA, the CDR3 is TGCGCCAGCAGCCAAGATTGGGCAGGGACACTCAACCCCGAGCAGTACTTC.

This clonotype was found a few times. DNA for the CDR3: TGTGCCTTGGGGACTAGCGGGGGCAGCTCCTACAATGAGCAGTTCTTC. Translating gives CALGTSGGSSYNEQFF. The gene calls are TRBV7-9 and TRBJ2-1, with 14 positions matching TRBD2. The junction had 6 bases not matched to a gene; V was cut back by 11 bases and J by 0 bases. From germline, CDR1 is SEHNR and CDR2 FQNEAQ (reference sequence). The CDR3 length is 16 residues. Variable domain in full (rest from reference TRBV7-9 and TRBJ2-1): DTGVSQNPRHKITKRGQNVTFRCDPISEHNRLYWYRQTLGQGPEFLTYFQNEAQLEKSRLLSDRFSAERPKGSFSTLEIQRTEQGDSAMYLCALGTSGGSSYNEQFFGPGTRLTVL.

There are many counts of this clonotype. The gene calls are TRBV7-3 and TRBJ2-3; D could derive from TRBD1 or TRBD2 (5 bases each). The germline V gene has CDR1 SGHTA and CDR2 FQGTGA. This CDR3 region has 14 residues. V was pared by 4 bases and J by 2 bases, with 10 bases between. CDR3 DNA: TGTGCCAGCAGCTCCACCGGGACCACAGATACGCAGTATTTT. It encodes CASSSTGTTDTQYF.

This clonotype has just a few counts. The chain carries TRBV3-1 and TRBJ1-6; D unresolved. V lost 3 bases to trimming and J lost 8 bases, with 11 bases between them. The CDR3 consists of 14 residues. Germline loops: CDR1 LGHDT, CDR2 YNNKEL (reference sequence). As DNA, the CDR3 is TGTGCCAGCAGCCAGTTCAGGCAGGATTCACCCCTCCACTTT. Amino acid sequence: CASSQFRQDSPLHF.

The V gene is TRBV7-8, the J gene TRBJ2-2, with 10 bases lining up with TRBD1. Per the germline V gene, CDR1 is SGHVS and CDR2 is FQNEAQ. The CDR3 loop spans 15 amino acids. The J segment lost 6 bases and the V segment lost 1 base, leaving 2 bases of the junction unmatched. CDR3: CASSLVGTGAGELFF. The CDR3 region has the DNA TGTGCCAGCAGCTTAGTAGGGACAGGGGCCGGGGAGCTGTTTTTT. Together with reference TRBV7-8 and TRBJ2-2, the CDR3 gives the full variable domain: GAGVSQSPRYKVAKRGQDVALRCDPISGHVSLFWYQQALGQGPEFLTYFQNEAQLDKSGLPSDRFFAERPEGSVSTLKIQRTQQEDSAVYLCASSLVGTGAGELFFGEGSRLTVL.

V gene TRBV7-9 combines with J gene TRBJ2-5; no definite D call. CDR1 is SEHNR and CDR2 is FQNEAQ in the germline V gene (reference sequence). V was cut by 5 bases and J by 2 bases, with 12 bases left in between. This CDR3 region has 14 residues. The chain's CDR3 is CASSPLQRQETQYF. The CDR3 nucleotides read TGTGCCAGCAGCCCGCTCCAGCGTCAAGAGACCCAGTACTTC.

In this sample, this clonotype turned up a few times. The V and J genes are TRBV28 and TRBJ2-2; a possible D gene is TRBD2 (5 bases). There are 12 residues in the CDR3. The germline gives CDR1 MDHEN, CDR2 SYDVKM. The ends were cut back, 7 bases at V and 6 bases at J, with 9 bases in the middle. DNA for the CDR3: TGTGCCAGCAAAGCGGAACCCGGGGAGCTGTTTTTT. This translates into CASKAEPGELFF.